These T cell receptor beta chains were read from a single sample in a study of blood T cells in healthy people across ages. Using its own MiXCR run on the 5' RACE reads, TCRdb lists one record per CDR3 protein. The profile shows around 800,000 distinct CDR3 sequences, roughly 24% of them singletons. These records were also assigned to another study, of T cells of mothers and their children.

What was sequenced was blood. These receptors all stem from a boy between 10 and 17 years old in good health. The CDR3 runs from the conserved cysteine through the conserved F or W. A D gene is named only where the DNA matches it firmly. The size of a clone is reported for some rows only, either as once, few or many, or as a class for expanded clones.

abundance: NA; j_gene: TRBJ2-5; d_gene: NA; v_gene: TRBV12-3/TRBV12-4; CDR3nt: TGTGCCAGCAGTTCGACGGGTCCGAAGACCCAGTACTTC; CDR3aa: CASSSTGPKTQYF
abundance: NA; j_gene: TRBJ2-4; d_gene: NA; v_gene: TRBV5-5; CDR3nt: TGTGCCAGCAGCTTGGAGGCAGGGCGAGACATTCAGTACTTC; CDR3aa: CASSLEAGRDIQYF
abundance: few; j_gene: TRBJ1-6; d_gene: NA; v_gene: TRBV15; CDR3nt: TGTGCCACCAGCAGAGAAACTGGACAGAGAAATTCACCCCTCCACTTT; CDR3aa: CATSRETGQRNSPLHF
abundance: NA; j_gene: TRBJ2-3; d_gene: NA; v_gene: TRBV28; CDR3nt: TGTGCCAGCAGTTTAATAACCTCTAGCCCAGATACGCAGTATTTT; CDR3aa: CASSLITSSPDTQYF
abundance: NA; j_gene: TRBJ1-4; d_gene: NA; v_gene: TRBV4-1; CDR3nt: TGCGCCAGCAGCCCGACCCGGGGTCGGGTTAATGAAAAACTGTTTTTT; CDR3aa: CASSPTRGRVNEKLFF
abundance: NA; j_gene: TRBJ2-4; d_gene: NA; v_gene: TRBV7-9; CDR3nt: TGTGCCAGCAGCCTACCCCGGGGAGAGGCCAAAAACATTCAGTACTTC; CDR3aa: CASSLPRGEAKNIQYF
abundance: few; j_gene: TRBJ2-7; d_gene: NA; v_gene: TRBV20-1; CDR3nt: TGCAGTGCTAGCCGCGGAGTCAGCTCCTACGAGCAGTACTTC; CDR3aa: CSASRGVSSYEQYF
abundance: NA; j_gene: TRBJ1-5; d_gene: NA; v_gene: TRBV29-1; CDR3nt: TGCAGCGTTAACGCTGGGGGCGATCAGCCCCAGCATTTT; CDR3aa: CSVNAGGDQPQHF
abundance: few; j_gene: TRBJ2-7; d_gene: TRBD1; v_gene: TRBV5-1; CDR3nt: TGCGCCAGCAGCCACGAAAGGGGGCTTTTATACGAGCAGTACTTC; CDR3aa: CASSHERGLLYEQYF
abundance: NA; j_gene: TRBJ2-5; d_gene: TRBD1; v_gene: TRBV5-1; CDR3nt: TGCGCCAGCAGCATCCCGGGACAGCGCCAAGAGACCCAGTACTTC; CDR3aa: CASSIPGQRQETQYF
abundance: few; j_gene: TRBJ2-7; d_gene: NA; v_gene: TRBV7-2; CDR3nt: TGTGCCAGCAGCTTACGGTTTCACGAGCAGTACTTC; CDR3aa: CASSLRFHEQYF
abundance: few; j_gene: TRBJ1-2; d_gene: NA; v_gene: TRBV7-8; CDR3nt: TGTGCCAGCAGCACGCGGGACTATGGCTACACCTTC; CDR3aa: CASSTRDYGYTF
abundance: NA; j_gene: TRBJ2-7; d_gene: NA; v_gene: TRBV14; CDR3nt: TGTGCCAGCAGCCCTCCAGGACCTCCGGGCTACGAGCAGTACTTC; CDR3aa: CASSPPGPPGYEQYF
abundance: few; j_gene: TRBJ1-3; d_gene: NA; v_gene: TRBV28; CDR3nt: TGTGCCAGCAGTTATGCCCCGGCGGGAACCCCTGGAAACACCATATATTTT; CDR3aa: CASSYAPAGTPGNTIYF
abundance: NA; j_gene: TRBJ1-6; d_gene: NA; v_gene: TRBV18; CDR3nt: TGTGCCAGCTCACCCGGGACTTATAATTCACCCCTCCACTTT; CDR3aa: CASSPGTYNSPLHF
abundance: few; j_gene: TRBJ2-7; d_gene: NA; v_gene: TRBV9; CDR3nt: TGTGCCTCCGGTAGGGGCGACTACGAGCAGTACTTC; CDR3aa: CASGRGDYEQYF
abundance: few; j_gene: TRBJ1-1; d_gene: NA; v_gene: TRBV7-9; CDR3nt: TGTGCCAGCACCCTTGGCAGCCGGGGGGGAAGGACTGAAGCTTTCTTT; CDR3aa: CASTLGSRGGRTEAFF
abundance: NA; j_gene: TRBJ1-2; d_gene: TRBD1; v_gene: TRBV29-1; CDR3nt: TGCAGCGTTGAAGCCGGACAGGGTTACGGCTACACCTTC; CDR3aa: CSVEAGQGYGYTF
abundance: NA; j_gene: TRBJ2-1; d_gene: TRBD2; v_gene: TRBV30; CDR3nt: TGTGTCTGGAACTATCGCGGGAGCTCCTACAATGAGCAGTTCTTC; CDR3aa: CVWNYRGSSYNEQFF
abundance: NA; j_gene: TRBJ2-1; d_gene: NA; v_gene: TRBV19; CDR3nt: TGTGCCAGTAGTATAGGTGGTAGGGGTCTCCATGAGCAGTTCTTC; CDR3aa: CASSIGGRGLHEQFF
abundance: NA; j_gene: TRBJ2-5; d_gene: NA; v_gene: TRBV6-5; CDR3nt: TGTGCCAGCACCCTATGGAGGAGGGGTCGAGAGACCCAGTACTTC; CDR3aa: CASTLWRRGRETQYF
abundance: few; j_gene: TRBJ2-7; d_gene: NA; v_gene: TRBV10-2; CDR3nt: TGCGCCAGCAGTCAGCTTGGGGGACTCTGGCTTAACGAGCAGTACTTC; CDR3aa: CASSQLGGLWLNEQYF
abundance: many; j_gene: TRBJ1-3; d_gene: NA; v_gene: TRBV6-5; CDR3nt: TGTGCCAGCAGTTACGGGGTCCCGGGAGGAACTGGAAACACCATATATTTT; CDR3aa: CASSYGVPGGTGNTIYF
abundance: few; j_gene: TRBJ1-2; d_gene: NA; v_gene: TRBV9; CDR3nt: TGTGCCAGCAGCGTGGATGCTAACTATGGCTACACCTTC; CDR3aa: CASSVDANYGYTF
abundance: NA; j_gene: TRBJ2-4; d_gene: NA; v_gene: TRBV2; CDR3nt: TGTGCCAGCAGTGCCTGGGGACAACTAAAAAACATTCAGTACTTC; CDR3aa: CASSAWGQLKNIQYF
abundance: few; j_gene: TRBJ2-5; d_gene: TRBD1; v_gene: TRBV14; CDR3nt: TGTGCCAGCAGCCACCGGACCGGGACAGGCCAAGAGACCCAGTACTTC; CDR3aa: CASSHRTGTGQETQYF
abundance: NA; j_gene: TRBJ2-5; d_gene: TRBD1; v_gene: TRBV5-1; CDR3nt: TGCGCCAGCAGCCCTAGACAGGGTATAGAGACCCAGTACTTC; CDR3aa: CASSPRQGIETQYF
abundance: NA; j_gene: TRBJ2-4; d_gene: TRBD2; v_gene: TRBV4-1; CDR3nt: TGCGCCAGCAGCCAACTAGCGGGGGGCGAACTTGCCGCTCAGTACTTC; CDR3aa: CASSQLAGGELAAQYF
abundance: few; j_gene: TRBJ2-7; d_gene: TRBD2; v_gene: TRBV20-1; CDR3nt: TGCAGTGCTAGAGAAAACCGGACTAGCGGGCACTACGGGCAGTACTTC; CDR3aa: CSARENRTSGHYGQYF
abundance: few; j_gene: TRBJ2-5; d_gene: NA; v_gene: TRBV5-4; CDR3nt: TGTGCCAGCAGCTCGGACCTAGGGGAAGAGACCCAGTACTTC; CDR3aa: CASSSDLGEETQYF
abundance: few; j_gene: TRBJ2-4; d_gene: TRBD2; v_gene: TRBV3-1; CDR3nt: TGTGCCAGCAGCCAAGCCCTCGCGGGGGTTGGCGCCAAAAACATTCAGTACTTC; CDR3aa: CASSQALAGVGAKNIQYF
abundance: NA; j_gene: TRBJ2-4; d_gene: NA; v_gene: TRBV12-3/TRBV12-4; CDR3nt: TGCGCCAGCAGGCCGACGGGGGCAGGGGCCAAAAACATTCAGTACTTC; CDR3aa: CASRPTGAGAKNIQYF
abundance: NA; j_gene: TRBJ2-7; d_gene: NA; v_gene: TRBV28; CDR3nt: TGTGCCAGCAGCCCCGGGACATCCTTAAGTTACGAGCAGTACTTC; CDR3aa: CASSPGTSLSYEQYF
abundance: few; j_gene: TRBJ2-2; d_gene: TRBD2; v_gene: TRBV5-1; CDR3nt: TGCGCCAGCAGCTTGACTAGCGGGAGTGGGAACACCGGGGAGCTGTTTTTT; CDR3aa: CASSLTSGSGNTGELFF
abundance: NA; j_gene: TRBJ2-5; d_gene: TRBD1; v_gene: TRBV20-1; CDR3nt: TGCAGTGCTAGAGATGGGGGGACAGGGAAAGAGACCCAGTACTTC; CDR3aa: CSARDGGTGKETQYF
abundance: NA; j_gene: TRBJ2-7; d_gene: TRBD2; v_gene: TRBV4-1; CDR3nt: TGCGCCAGCAGCCAGGTTACTAGCGATGCCGAGCAGTACTTC; CDR3aa: CASSQVTSDAEQYF
abundance: few; j_gene: TRBJ2-3; d_gene: NA; v_gene: TRBV20-1; CDR3nt: TGCAGTGGGGGCGGCCGCACAGATACGCAGTATTTT; CDR3aa: CSGGGRTDTQYF
abundance: few; j_gene: TRBJ2-5; d_gene: TRBD2; v_gene: TRBV10-1; CDR3nt: TGCGCCAGCAGCGCCCAGGTTGCGGGGGGTGATGAGACCCAGTACTTC; CDR3aa: CASSAQVAGGDETQYF
abundance: NA; j_gene: TRBJ2-7; d_gene: NA; v_gene: TRBV6-1; CDR3nt: TGTGCCGTGCGGAACAGGGCTTTATCCAAGCAGTACTTC; CDR3aa: CAVRNRALSKQYF
abundance: NA; j_gene: TRBJ2-3; d_gene: TRBD2; v_gene: TRBV7-2; CDR3nt: TGTGCCAGCAGCTTAGTACGACTAGCGGACACAGATACGCAGTATTTT; CDR3aa: CASSLVRLADTDTQYF
abundance: few; j_gene: TRBJ1-4; d_gene: TRBD1; v_gene: TRBV11-2; CDR3nt: TGTGCCAGCAACTTAGGGACAGGAGGTGAAAAACTGTTTTTT; CDR3aa: CASNLGTGGEKLFF
abundance: NA; j_gene: TRBJ2-7; d_gene: TRBD2; v_gene: TRBV27; CDR3nt: TGTGCCAGCAGGGAGGTAGGTCTAGCGGGGGGATCCGCCTCCTACGAGCAGTACTTC; CDR3aa: CASREVGLAGGSASYEQYF
abundance: NA; j_gene: TRBJ2-3; d_gene: TRBD2; v_gene: TRBV6-1; CDR3nt: TGTGCCAGCAGCCGCAGACTAGCGGGGGCTGTCACAGATACGCAGTATTTT; CDR3aa: CASSRRLAGAVTDTQYF
abundance: NA; j_gene: TRBJ1-2; d_gene: NA; v_gene: TRBV16; CDR3nt: TGTGCCAGCAGCCAATTCGACACGCCTAGAGGCTACACCTTC; CDR3aa: CASSQFDTPRGYTF
abundance: NA; j_gene: TRBJ2-6; d_gene: TRBD1; v_gene: TRBV5-1; CDR3nt: TGCGCCAGCAGCACCTCCGGGACAGGGGGCGCTGGGGCCAACGTCCTGACTTTC; CDR3aa: CASSTSGTGGAGANVLTF
abundance: few; j_gene: TRBJ1-2; d_gene: NA; v_gene: TRBV20-1; CDR3nt: TGCAGTGCTAGAGACCGACAGTCACTACAGCCTAACTATGGCTACACCTTC; CDR3aa: CSARDRQSLQPNYGYTF
abundance: many; j_gene: TRBJ1-4; d_gene: NA; v_gene: TRBV4-1; CDR3nt: TGCGCCAGCAGCCAAGGTAGCAGGAACCAAGAAAAACTGTTTTTT; CDR3aa: CASSQGSRNQEKLFF
abundance: once; j_gene: TRBJ2-3; d_gene: NA; v_gene: TRBV25-1; CDR3nt: TGTGCCAGCAGTGAAGAGGGCTATAGGGATGCTACGCAGTATTTT; CDR3aa: CASSEEGYRDATQYF
abundance: few; j_gene: TRBJ1-5; d_gene: NA; v_gene: TRBV28; CDR3nt: TGTGCCAGCAGTTTAGGGGAGGGAAGTCGACAGCCCCAGCATTTT; CDR3aa: CASSLGEGSRQPQHF
abundance: NA; j_gene: TRBJ1-5; d_gene: TRBD1; v_gene: TRBV12-3/TRBV12-4; CDR3nt: TGTGCCAGCAGTTTGCGGAACAGGGGAAATCGGCCCCAGCATTTT; CDR3aa: CASSLRNRGNRPQHF